Reported below is one T cell receptor beta chain. The sample comes from a study of identical twins. A universal primer site was created by template switching, with the cDNA bearing unique molecular identifiers. One entry per CDR3 protein, called by TCRdb with MiXCR from the 5' RACE reads. The repertoire holds about 920,000 distinct CDR3 sequences, with about 12% as singletons. In addition, the sample was reused for a study of yellow fever vaccine responses in identical twins.

Sequences were obtained from PBMCs. The clonotype was recovered from a woman between 18 and 30 years old in good health.

This CDR3 reads CASREESGGVAFF. DNA of the CDR3: TGTGCCAGCAGAGAGGAATCAGGGGGAGTCGCTTTCTTT. The chain uses TRBV2 and TRBJ1-1; TRBD1 matches 7 bases. Per the germline V gene, CDR1 is SNHLY and CDR2 is FYNNEI. Trimming took 6 bases from V and 11 from J; bases not matched to a gene: 12. CDR3 length: 13 amino acids.